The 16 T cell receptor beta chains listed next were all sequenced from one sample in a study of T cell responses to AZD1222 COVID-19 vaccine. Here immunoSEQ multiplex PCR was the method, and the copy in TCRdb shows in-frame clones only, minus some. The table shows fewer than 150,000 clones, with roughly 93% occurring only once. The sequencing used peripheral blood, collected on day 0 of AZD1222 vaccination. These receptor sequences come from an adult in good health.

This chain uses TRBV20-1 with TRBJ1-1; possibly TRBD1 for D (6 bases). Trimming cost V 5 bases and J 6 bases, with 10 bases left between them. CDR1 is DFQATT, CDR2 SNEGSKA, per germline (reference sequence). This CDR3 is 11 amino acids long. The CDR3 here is CSAQGKAEAFF. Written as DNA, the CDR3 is TGCAGTGCTCAGGGGAAGGCTGAAGCTTTCTTT.

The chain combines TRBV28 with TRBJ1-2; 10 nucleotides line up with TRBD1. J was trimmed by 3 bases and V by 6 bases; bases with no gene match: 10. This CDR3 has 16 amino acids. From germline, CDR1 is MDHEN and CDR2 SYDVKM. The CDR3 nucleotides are TGTGCCAGCAGCTTTATAGGGGACAGGGGCCACTATGGCTACACCTTC. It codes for CASSFIGDRGHYGYTF.

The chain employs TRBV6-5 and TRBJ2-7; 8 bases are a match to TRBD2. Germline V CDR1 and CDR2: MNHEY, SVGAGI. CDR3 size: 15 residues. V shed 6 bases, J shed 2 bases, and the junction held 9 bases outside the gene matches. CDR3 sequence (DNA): TGTGCCAGCAGCTTTAGGACGGGACTAGCCTACGAGCAGTACTTC. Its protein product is CASSFRTGLAYEQYF.

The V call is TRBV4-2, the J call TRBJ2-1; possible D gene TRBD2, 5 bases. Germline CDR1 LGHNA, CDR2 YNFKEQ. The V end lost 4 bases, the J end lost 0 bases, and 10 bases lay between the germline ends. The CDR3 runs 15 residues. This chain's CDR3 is CASSLEGLSYNEQFF. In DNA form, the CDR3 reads TGTGCCAGCAGCCTCGAAGGACTCTCCTACAATGAGCAGTTCTTC.

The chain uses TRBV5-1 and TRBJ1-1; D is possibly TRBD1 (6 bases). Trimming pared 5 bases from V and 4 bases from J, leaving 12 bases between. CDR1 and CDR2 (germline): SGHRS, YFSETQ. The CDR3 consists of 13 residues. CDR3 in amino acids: CASSNRVGTEAFF. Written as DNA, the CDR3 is TGCGCCAGCAGTAACAGGGTCGGCACTGAAGCTTTCTTT.

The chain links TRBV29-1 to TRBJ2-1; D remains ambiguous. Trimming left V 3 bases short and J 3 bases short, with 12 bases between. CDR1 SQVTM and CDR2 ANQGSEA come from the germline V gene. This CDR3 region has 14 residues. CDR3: CSVDAGSGYNEQFF. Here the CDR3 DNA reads TGCAGCGTTGATGCTGGCAGTGGCTACAATGAGCAGTTCTTC.

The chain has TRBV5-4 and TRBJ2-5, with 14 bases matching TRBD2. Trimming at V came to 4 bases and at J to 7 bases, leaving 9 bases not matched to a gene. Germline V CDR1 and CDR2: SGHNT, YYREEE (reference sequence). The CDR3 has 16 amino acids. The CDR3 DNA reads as TGTGCCAGCAGCCCCGGGACTAGCGGGAGCGGAGGGACCCAGTACTTC. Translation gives CASSPGTSGSGGTQYF.

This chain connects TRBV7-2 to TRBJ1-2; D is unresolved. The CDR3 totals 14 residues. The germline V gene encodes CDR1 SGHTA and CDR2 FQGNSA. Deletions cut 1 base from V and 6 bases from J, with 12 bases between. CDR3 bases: TGTGCCAGCAGCTTAGGGTCGCCCGATGATGGCTACACCTTC. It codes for CASSLGSPDDGYTF.

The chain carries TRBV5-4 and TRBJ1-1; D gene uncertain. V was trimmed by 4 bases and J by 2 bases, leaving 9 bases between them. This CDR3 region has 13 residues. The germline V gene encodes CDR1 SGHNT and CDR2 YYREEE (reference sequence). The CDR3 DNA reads TGTGCCAGCAGCATCGACGGAAACACTGAAGCTTTCTTT. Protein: CASSIDGNTEAFF.

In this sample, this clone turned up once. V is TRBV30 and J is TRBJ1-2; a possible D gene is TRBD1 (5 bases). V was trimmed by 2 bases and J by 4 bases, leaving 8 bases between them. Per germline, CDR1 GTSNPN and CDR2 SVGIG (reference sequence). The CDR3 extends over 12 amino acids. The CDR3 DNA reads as TGTGCCTGGAGTCTGGGGACCTATGGCTACACCTTC. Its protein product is CAWSLGTYGYTF.

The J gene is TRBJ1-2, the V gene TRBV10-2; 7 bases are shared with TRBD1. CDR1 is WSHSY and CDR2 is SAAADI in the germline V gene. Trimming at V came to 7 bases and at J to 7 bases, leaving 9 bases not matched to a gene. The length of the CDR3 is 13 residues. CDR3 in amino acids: CASKSSGGSGYTF. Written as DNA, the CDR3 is TGCGCCAGCAAAAGCTCAGGGGGGAGTGGCTACACCTTC.

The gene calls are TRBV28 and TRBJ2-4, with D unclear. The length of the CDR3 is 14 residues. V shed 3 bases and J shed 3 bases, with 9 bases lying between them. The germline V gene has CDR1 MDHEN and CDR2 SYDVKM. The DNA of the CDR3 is TGTGCCAGCAGTTTGGGCGGTGACAAAAACATTCAGTACTTC. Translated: CASSLGGDKNIQYF.

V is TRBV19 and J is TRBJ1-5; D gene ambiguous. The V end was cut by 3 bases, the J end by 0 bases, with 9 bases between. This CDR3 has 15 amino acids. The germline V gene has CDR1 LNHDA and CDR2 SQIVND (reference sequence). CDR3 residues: CASSMGLYSNQPQHF. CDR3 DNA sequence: TGTGCCAGTAGTATGGGTCTATATAGCAATCAGCCCCAGCATTTT.

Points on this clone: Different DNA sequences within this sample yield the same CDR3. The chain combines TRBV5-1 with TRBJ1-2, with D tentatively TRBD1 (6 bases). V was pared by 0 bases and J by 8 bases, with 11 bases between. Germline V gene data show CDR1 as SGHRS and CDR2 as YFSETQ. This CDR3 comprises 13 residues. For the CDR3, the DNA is TGCGCCAGCAGCTTGGATCAGGGGTTAGGCTACACCTTC. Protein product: CASSLDQGLGYTF.

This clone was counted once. The CDR3 sequence: CASSLEGEVVTQYF. The CDR3 bases are TGTGCCAGCAGCTTAGAAGGGGAAGTTGTGACCCAGTACTTC. This chain links TRBV7-9 with TRBJ2-5; weak D call: TRBD1 (5 bases). V gave up 1 base and J gave up 7 bases, with 13 bases separating them. This CDR3 is built from 14 residues. Germline values: CDR1 SEHNR, CDR2 FQNEAQ (reference sequence). Full variable domain (outside the CDR3, taken from reference TRBV7-9 and TRBJ2-5): DTGVSQNPRHKITKRGQNVTFRCDPISEHNRLYWYRQTLGQGPEFLTYFQNEAQLEKSRLLSDRFSAERPKGSFSTLEIQRTEQGDSAMYLCASSLEGEVVTQYFGPGTRLLVL.

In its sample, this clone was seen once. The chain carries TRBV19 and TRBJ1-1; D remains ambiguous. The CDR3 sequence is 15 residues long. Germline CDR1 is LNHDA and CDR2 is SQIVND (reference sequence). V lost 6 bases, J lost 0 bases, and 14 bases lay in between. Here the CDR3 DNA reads TGTGCCAGTAGGGGCGTAGGGAAACTGAACACTGAAGCTTTCTTT. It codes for CASRGVGKLNTEAFF.